This T cell receptor (beta chain) was retrieved from a study of Tregs in tolerant kidney transplant recipients. Broader study findings: The most relevant donor-specific Treg TCRbeta repertoire apparently came from expansion with activated donor B cells.

As to this clone: What it recognizes is unknown.

The CDR3 is 15 amino acids. The V end was cut by 5 bases, the J end by 2 bases, with 13 bases between. Germline lookup yields CDR1 LNHDA and CDR2 SQIVND (reference sequence). Data came from immunoSEQ multiplex PCR; TCRdb stores just in-frame clones and leaves some out. Seen here are 200,000 to 300,000 clones, about 80% observed once, and the top ten hold over 0.5%. This clonotype was sampled from a human donor in good health. The chain carries TRBV19 and TRBJ1-3; tentatively, D is TRBD1 (6 bases). The source material was CD4+ T cells from blood. CDR3 sequence (DNA): TGTGCCAGTAGTTCTGAAGGGGGAGCTGGAAACACCATATATTTT. This sequence encodes CASSSEGGAGNTIYF.